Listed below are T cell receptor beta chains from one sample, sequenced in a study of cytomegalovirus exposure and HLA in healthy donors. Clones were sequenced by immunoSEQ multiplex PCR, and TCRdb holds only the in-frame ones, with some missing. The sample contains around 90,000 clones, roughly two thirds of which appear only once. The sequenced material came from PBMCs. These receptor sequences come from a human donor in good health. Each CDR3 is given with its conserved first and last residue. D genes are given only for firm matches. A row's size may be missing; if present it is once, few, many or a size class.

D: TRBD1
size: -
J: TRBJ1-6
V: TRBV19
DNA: TGTGCCAGTAGTAGCGACCCGGGACAGGGCTTGGTTGTCTCACCCCTCCACTTT
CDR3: CASSSDPGQGLVVSPLHF

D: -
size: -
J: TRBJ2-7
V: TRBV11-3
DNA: TGTGCCAGCAGTCACAGGGAATCCTACGAGCAGTACTTC
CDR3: CASSHRESYEQYF

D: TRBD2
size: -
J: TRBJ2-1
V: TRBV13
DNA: TGTGCCAGCAGCTTAGGTAGCGGGGGGATTCAATCCTACAATGAGCAGTTCTTC
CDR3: CASSLGSGGIQSYNEQFF

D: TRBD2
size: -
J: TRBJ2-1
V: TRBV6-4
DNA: TGTGCCAGCAGTGCCCCAGCGGGGGGGTACAATGAGCAGTTCTTC
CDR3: CASSAPAGGYNEQFF

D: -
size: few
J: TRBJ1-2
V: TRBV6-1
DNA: TGTGCCAGCACCCAGGGGTCGCTGCCCCCTCCCGGCTACACCTTC
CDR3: CASTQGSLPPPGYTF

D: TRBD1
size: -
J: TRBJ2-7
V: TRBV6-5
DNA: TGTGCCAGCAGTTACTCGCCAGGGGGCTACGAGCAGTACTTC
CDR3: CASSYSPGGYEQYF

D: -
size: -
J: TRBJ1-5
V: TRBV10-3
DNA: TGTGCCACTACAGGTCAATATAGCAATCAGCCCCAGCATTTT
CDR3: CATTGQYSNQPQHF

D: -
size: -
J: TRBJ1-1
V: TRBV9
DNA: TGTGCCAGCAGCGCTACCCAGAACACTGAAGCTTTCTTT
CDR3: CASSATQNTEAFF

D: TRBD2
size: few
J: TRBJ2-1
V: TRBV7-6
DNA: TGTGCCAGCAGCTTGAAAACTACCCGACTAGCGGGGGCCGACAATGAGCAGTTCTTC
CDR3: CASSLKTTRLAGADNEQFF

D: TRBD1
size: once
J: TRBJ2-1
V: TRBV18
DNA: TGTGCCAGCTCACCACGGCCCCGGGACAGAGGATTGGAGGATGAGCAGTTCTTC
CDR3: CASSPRPRDRGLEDEQFF

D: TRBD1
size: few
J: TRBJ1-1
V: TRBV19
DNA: TGTGCCAGTAGTATGAAACCGACAGGGACTGGGGGCACTGAAGCTTTCTTT
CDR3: CASSMKPTGTGGTEAFF

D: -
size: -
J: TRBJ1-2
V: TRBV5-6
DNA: TGTGCCAGCAGCTTCGGGGGGCGCGATGGCTACACCTTC
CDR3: CASSFGGRDGYTF

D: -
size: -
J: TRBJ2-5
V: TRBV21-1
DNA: TGTGCCAGTGGGACAGTCTCTCAAGAGACCCAGTACTTC
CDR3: CASGTVSQETQYF

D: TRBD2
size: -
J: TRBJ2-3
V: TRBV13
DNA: TGTGCCAGCAGCTTCAAGCGGGGGGGCCGAGCAGATACGCAGTATTTT
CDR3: CASSFKRGGRADTQYF

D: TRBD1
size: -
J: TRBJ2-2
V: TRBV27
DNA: TGTGCCAGCAGTGTCGACAGGGGTCGGGCCGGGGAGCTGTTTTTT
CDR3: CASSVDRGRAGELFF

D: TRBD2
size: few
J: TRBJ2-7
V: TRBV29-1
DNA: TGCAGCGTTGAAGATTTTTCGGGGGGTAACGGCGAGCAGTACTTC
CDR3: CSVEDFSGGNGEQYF

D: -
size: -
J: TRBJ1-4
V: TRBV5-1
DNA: TGCGCCAGCAGCTCAACTTCCGGGACGGGAGCTAAAAAACTGTTTTTT
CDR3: CASSSTSGTGAKKLFF

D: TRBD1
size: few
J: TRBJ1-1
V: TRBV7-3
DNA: TGTGCCAGCAGCAACCGGACAGGGACTGAAGCTTTCTTT
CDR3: CASSNRTGTEAFF

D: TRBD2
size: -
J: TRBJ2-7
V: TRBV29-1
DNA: TGCAGCGTTGAAGGCGGGGGGGCCTACGAGCAGTACTTC
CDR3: CSVEGGGAYEQYF

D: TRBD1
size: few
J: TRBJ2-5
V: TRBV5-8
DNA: TGTGCCAGCAGCTTGGGCCGACAGGGTCAGAGGGAGACCCAGTACTTC
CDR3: CASSLGRQGQRETQYF

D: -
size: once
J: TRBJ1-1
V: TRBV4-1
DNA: TGCGCCAGCAGCCAAGATCGATCCGGAGCGAACACTGAAGCTTTCTTT
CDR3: CASSQDRSGANTEAFF

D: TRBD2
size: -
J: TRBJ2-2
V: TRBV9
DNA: TGTGCCAGCAGCTTCACCCCACTAGCGGGGGAGCTGTTTTTT
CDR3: CASSFTPLAGELFF

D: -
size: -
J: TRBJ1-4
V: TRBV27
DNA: TGTGCCAGCAGTCGGGATCCGGCTGAAAAACTGTTTTTT
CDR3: CASSRDPAEKLFF

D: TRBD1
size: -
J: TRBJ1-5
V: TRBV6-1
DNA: TGTGCCAGCATCTCAACAGGGGTTCAGCCCCAGCATTTT
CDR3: CASISTGVQPQHF

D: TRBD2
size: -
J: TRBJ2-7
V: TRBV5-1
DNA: TGCGCCAGCAGCTTGGGGGGACTAGCGGGGGGGTACGAGCAGTACTTC
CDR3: CASSLGGLAGGYEQYF

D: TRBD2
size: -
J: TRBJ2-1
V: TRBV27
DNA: TGTGCCAGCAGTTTTTGGAGCGGGGCGAATGAGCAGTTCTTC
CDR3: CASSFWSGANEQFF

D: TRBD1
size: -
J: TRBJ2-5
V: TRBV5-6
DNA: TGTGCCAGCAGCTGGCCCGCGGGACAGGGTTTTGGAGAGACCCAGTACTTC
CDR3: CASSWPAGQGFGETQYF

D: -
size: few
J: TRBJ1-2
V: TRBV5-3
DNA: TGTGCCAGAAGACCCGACAGAGAAGGCTATGGCTACACCTTC
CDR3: CARRPDREGYGYTF

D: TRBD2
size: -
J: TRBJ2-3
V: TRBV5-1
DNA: TGCGCCAGCAGGGGACTAGCGGGGGGACCAGATACGCAGTATTTT
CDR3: CASRGLAGGPDTQYF